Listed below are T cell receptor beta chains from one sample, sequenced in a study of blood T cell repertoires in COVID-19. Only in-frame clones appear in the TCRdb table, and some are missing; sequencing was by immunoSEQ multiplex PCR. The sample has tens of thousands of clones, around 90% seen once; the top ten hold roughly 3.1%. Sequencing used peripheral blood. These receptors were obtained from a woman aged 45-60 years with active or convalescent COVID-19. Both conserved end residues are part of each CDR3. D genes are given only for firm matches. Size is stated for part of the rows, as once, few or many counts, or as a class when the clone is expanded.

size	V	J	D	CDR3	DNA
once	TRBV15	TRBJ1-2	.	CATSRGGNRDFKGYTF	TGTGCCACCAGCAGAGGCGGAAACAGGGATTTTAAGGGCTACACCTTC
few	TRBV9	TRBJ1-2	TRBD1	CASSRGQGAGGYTF	TGTGCCAGCAGCCGTGGGCAGGGGGCAGGAGGCTACACCTTC
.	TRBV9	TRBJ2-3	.	CASSPRGGRRDTQYF	TGTGCCAGCAGCCCGAGGGGGGGCCGGAGAGATACGCAGTATTTT
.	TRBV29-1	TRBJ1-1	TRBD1	CSVKVGDRVNTEAFF	TGCAGCGTTAAGGTGGGGGACAGAGTGAACACTGAAGCTTTCTTT
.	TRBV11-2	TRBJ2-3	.	CASSLAAGPTDTQYF	TGTGCCAGCAGCTTAGCGGCGGGCCCCACAGATACGCAGTATTTT
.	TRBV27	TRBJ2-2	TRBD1	CASRVIRTGYSGELFF	TGTGCCAGCAGGGTGATTAGGACAGGGTATTCCGGGGAGCTGTTTTTT
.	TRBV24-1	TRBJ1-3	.	CATSDPGGSGNTIYF	TGTGCCACCAGTGACCCGGGGGGGTCTGGAAACACCATATATTTT
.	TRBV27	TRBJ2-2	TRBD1	CASSWTGHNTGELFF	TGTGCCAGCAGTTGGACAGGCCATAACACCGGGGAGCTGTTTTTT
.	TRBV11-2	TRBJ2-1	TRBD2	CASSAQPGLAGSEQFF	TGTGCCAGCAGCGCACAGCCGGGACTAGCGGGATCTGAGCAGTTCTTC
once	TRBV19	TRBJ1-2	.	CASSIREANYGYTF	TGTGCCAGTAGTATACGGGAAGCTAACTATGGCTACACCTTC
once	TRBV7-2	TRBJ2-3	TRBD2	CASSSSGGASTQYF	TGTGCCAGCAGCTCTAGCGGGGGGGCCAGTACGCAGTATTTT
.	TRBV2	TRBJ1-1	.	CASRHRVGTEAFF	TGTGCCAGCAGGCACAGGGTGGGCACTGAAGCTTTCTTT
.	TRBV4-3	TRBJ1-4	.	CASSNQAGHGEKLFF	TGCGCCAGCAGCAACCAGGCGGGGCATGGTGAAAAACTGTTTTTT
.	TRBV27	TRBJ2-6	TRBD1	CASSQGQGLSGANVLTF	TGTGCCAGCAGCCAGGGACAGGGTCTCTCTGGGGCCAACGTCCTGACTTTC
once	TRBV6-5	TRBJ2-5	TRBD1	CASRDDRAQETQYF	TGTGCCAGCAGAGACGACAGGGCCCAAGAGACCCAGTACTTC
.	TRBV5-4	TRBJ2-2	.	CASSSGVANTGELFF	TGTGCCAGCAGCTCAGGGGTCGCGAACACCGGGGAGCTGTTTTTT
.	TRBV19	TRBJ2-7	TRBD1	CASSMGTGDHYEQYF	TGTGCCAGTAGTATGGGGACAGGGGATCACTACGAGCAGTACTTC
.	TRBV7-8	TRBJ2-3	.	CASSLVGGTDTQYF	TGTGCCAGCAGCTTAGTAGGGGGCACAGATACGCAGTATTTT
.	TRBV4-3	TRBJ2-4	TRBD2	CASSQDLLAGKNIQYF	TGCGCCAGCAGCCAAGATTTACTAGCGGGGAAAAACATTCAGTACTTC
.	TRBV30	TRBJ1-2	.	CAWNRDAYGYTF	TGTGCCTGGAACAGAGACGCCTATGGCTACACCTTC
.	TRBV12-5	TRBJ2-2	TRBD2	CASGLLIAGGRTGELFF	TGTGCTAGTGGTTTGTTAATAGCGGGGGGGAGGACCGGGGAGCTGTTTTTT
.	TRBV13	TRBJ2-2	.	CASSGRTDGELFF	TGTGCCAGCAGCGGAAGGACAGACGGGGAGCTGTTTTTT
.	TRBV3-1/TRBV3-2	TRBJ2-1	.	CASSPTGGRWNEQFF	TGTGCCAGCAGCCCGACAGGCGGTAGGTGGAATGAGCAGTTCTTC
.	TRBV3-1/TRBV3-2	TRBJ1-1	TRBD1	CASSRGQLNTEAFF	TGTGCCAGCAGCCGGGGACAGTTGAACACTGAAGCTTTCTTT
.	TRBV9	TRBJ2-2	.	CASSEEATDTGELFF	TGTGCCAGCAGCGAGGAAGCGACGGACACCGGGGAGCTGTTTTTT
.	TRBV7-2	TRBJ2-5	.	CASSLDFSGRETQYF	TGTGCCAGCAGCTTAGACTTTTCAGGGCGAGAGACCCAGTACTTC
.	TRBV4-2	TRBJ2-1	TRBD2	CASSHGEGPGGSYNEQFF	TGTGCCAGCAGCCATGGGGAGGGCCCCGGGGGCTCCTACAATGAGCAGTTCTTC
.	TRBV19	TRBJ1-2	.	CASSPQGNYGYTF	TGTGCCAGTAGTCCACAGGGAAACTATGGCTACACCTTC
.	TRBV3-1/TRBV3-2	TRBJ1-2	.	CASNDPLRGGGYTF	TGTGCCAGCAACGATCCCCTCCGGGGTGGAGGCTACACCTTC
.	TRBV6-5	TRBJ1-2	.	CASSYSKGQTNYGYTF	TGTGCCAGCAGTTACTCAAAAGGACAGACAAACTATGGCTACACCTTC
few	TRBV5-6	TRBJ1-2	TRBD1	CASSLGQGFLYGYTF	TGTGCCAGCAGCTTGGGACAGGGGTTTTTGTATGGCTACACCTTC
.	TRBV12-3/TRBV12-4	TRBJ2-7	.	CASSQGSSYEQYF	TGCGCCAGCTCGCAGGGGAGCTCCTACGAGCAGTACTTC
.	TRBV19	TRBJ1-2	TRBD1	CASSTGQVNGYTF	TGTGCCAGTAGTACGGGACAGGTTAATGGCTACACCTTC
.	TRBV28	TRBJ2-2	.	CASSPRRPQGGELFF	TGTGCCAGCAGCCCAAGACGGCCCCAGGGCGGGGAGCTGTTTTTT
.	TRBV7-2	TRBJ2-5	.	CASSPREETQYF	TGTGCCAGCAGCCCCAGGGAAGAGACCCAGTACTTC
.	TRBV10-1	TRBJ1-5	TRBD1	CATPGGINQPQHF	TGCGCCACCCCAGGGGGGATTAATCAGCCCCAGCATTTT
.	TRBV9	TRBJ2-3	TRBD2	CASSQLDSSGGRTDTQYF	TGTGCCAGCAGCCAACTTGACTCTAGCGGGGGCCGCACAGATACGCAGTATTTT
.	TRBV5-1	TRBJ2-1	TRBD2	CASSLILAGGPSEQFF	TGCGCCAGCAGCTTGATTCTAGCGGGGGGGCCAAGCGAGCAGTTCTTC
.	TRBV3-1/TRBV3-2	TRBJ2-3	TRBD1	CASSPNQGTGMTDTQYF	TGTGCCAGCAGCCCAAATCAAGGGACAGGGATGACAGATACGCAGTATTTT
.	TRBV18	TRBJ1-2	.	CASSPEGREFGYTF	TGTGCCAGCTCACCAGAGGGCCGCGAGTTTGGCTACACCTTC
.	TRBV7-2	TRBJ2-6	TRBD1	CASSLDRAGANVLTF	TGTGCCAGCAGCTTGGACAGGGCTGGGGCCAACGTCCTGACTTTC
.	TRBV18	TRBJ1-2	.	CASSPEPRYGYTF	TGTGCCAGCTCACCGGAGCCTCGCTATGGCTACACCTTC
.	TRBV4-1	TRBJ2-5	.	CASSQDYSAGRQETQYF	TGCGCCAGCAGCCAAGATTACTCGGCAGGGAGGCAAGAGACCCAGTACTTC
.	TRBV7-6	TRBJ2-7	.	CASSFDEQKTYEQYF	TGTGCCAGCAGCTTTGATGAACAGAAGACCTACGAGCAGTACTTC
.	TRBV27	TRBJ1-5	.	CASSRLAGNQPQHF	TGTGCCAGCAGTCGGTTGGCGGGGAATCAGCCCCAGCATTTT
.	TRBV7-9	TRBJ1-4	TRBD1	CASSLGTGVNEKLFF	TGTGCCAGCAGCTTAGGGACAGGCGTTAATGAAAAACTGTTTTTT
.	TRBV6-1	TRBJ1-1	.	CASSEPVYREEAFF	TGTGCCAGCAGTGAGCCAGTATACAGGGAGGAAGCTTTCTTT
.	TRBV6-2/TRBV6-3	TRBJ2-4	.	CASSYRLLEGNIQYF	TGTGCCAGCAGTTATAGGCTACTAGAGGGTAACATTCAGTACTTC
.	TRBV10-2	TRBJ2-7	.	CASMESGSPYEQYF	TGCGCCAGCATGGAAAGCGGGTCTCCCTACGAGCAGTACTTC
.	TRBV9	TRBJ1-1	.	CASSVAGRNTEAFF	TGTGCCAGCAGCGTGGCAGGGCGGAACACTGAAGCTTTCTTT
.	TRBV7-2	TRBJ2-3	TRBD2	CASSPGTAGGVDTQYF	TGTGCCAGCAGCCCGGGGACGGCGGGGGGGGTGGATACGCAGTATTTT
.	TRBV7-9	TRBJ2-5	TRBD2	CASSLASGEQETQYF	TGTGCCAGCAGCTTGGCTAGCGGGGAGCAAGAGACCCAGTACTTC
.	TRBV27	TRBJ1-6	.	CASSLKSGGVSPLHF	TGTGCCAGCAGTTTAAAGTCCGGGGGAGTTTCACCCCTCCACTTT
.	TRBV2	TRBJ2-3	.	CASTYRAGLVSDTQYF	TGTGCCAGCACGTATCGGGCGGGACTGGTTTCAGATACGCAGTATTTT
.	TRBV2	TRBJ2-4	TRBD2	CASRAGTSWQNIQYF	TGTGCCAGCAGAGCCGGGACTAGCTGGCAAAACATTCAGTACTTC
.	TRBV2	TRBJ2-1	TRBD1	CASSAGTAKYNEQFF	TGTGCCAGCAGCGCCGGGACAGCCAAATACAATGAGCAGTTCTTC
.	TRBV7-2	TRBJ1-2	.	CASSLAGGQNYGYTF	TGTGCCAGCAGCTTAGCCGGGGGGCAAAACTATGGCTACACCTTC
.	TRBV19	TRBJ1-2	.	CASSIPPYGYTF	TGTGCCAGTAGTATCCCTCCTTATGGCTACACCTTC
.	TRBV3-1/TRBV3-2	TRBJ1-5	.	CASSQDRRRDQPQHF	TGTGCCAGCAGCCAAGATCGTAGAAGAGATCAGCCCCAGCATTTT